This TCR beta chain was sequenced for a study of shared clonotypes between healthy human individuals. On the study more broadly: CD4 naive cells filled three plates per donor, CD4 memory three, CD8 naive two and CD8 memory one. Whole-study findings and limits: Naive subsets typically showed greater estimated richness than memory subsets.

CD45RO-negative, CCR7-selected cells formed the naive CD8 fraction, which excluded terminally differentiated effector memory CD45RA+ cells. CDR3 length: 15 residues. The germline CDR1 and CDR2 sequences are GTSNPN and SVGIG (reference sequence). V trimming: 4 bases; J trimming: 5 bases; junction bases outside the gene matches: 9. Concerning this clone: Its antigen is unidentified.

Source study methods: From ImmunoSEQ came sequences covering only the junction and carrying no quality scores, so filtering differed. The protocol was immunoSEQ multiplex PCR, while the TCRdb copy is restricted to in-frame clones and leaves out a portion. V and J calls and clone size follow that table, whereas D and trimming were derived from the DNA. The data contain about 800,000 clones, approximately 96% of them singletons. The clonotype comes from a young man in good health. The sequenced material came from naive CD8+ T cells sorted from blood. This chain joins TRBV30 and TRBJ2-1, with TRBD2 identical over 9 bases. CDR3 coding DNA: TGTGCCTGGAATGGTCTAGCGGGGCTGAACAATGAGCAGTTCTTC. Protein: CAWNGLAGLNNEQFF. Full variable domain (rest looked up from reference TRBV30 and TRBJ2-1): SQTIHQWPATLVQPVGSPLSLECTVEGTSNPNLYWYRQAAGRGLQLLFYSVGIGQISSEVPQNLSASRPQDRQFILSSKKLLLSDSGFYLCAWNGLAGLNNEQFFGPGTRLTVL.